This T cell receptor beta chain was recorded in a study of T cell repertoires in cytomegalovirus infection. TCRdb called the reads again in MiXCR, with one record for every CDR3 protein. The sample gives under 350,000 distinct CDR3 sequences, about 20% of which show up once; roughly 19% is in the top ten. V was pared by 0 bases and J by 9 bases, with 21 bases between. CDR1 is DFQATT, CDR2 SNEGSKA, per germline (reference sequence). The CDR3 is 16 amino acids. Notes on this clonotype: Its antigen is as yet unknown.

Findings and caveats of the study: The cumulative frequency of public TCR beta families distinguished individuals who carried CMV together with the relevant HLA.

V gene TRBV20-1 combines with J gene TRBJ2-1, with D maybe TRBD2 (6 bases). Sequencing used cultured PBMCs, obtained from culture after CMV antigen stimulation. The sequence came from a human donor in good health (CMV status not recorded). Some clones in this sample may be carry-over from other donors' samples. Here the CDR3 DNA reads TGCAGTGCTAGAGAGGAGGACTCGGCGGGGAAAAGTGAGCAGTTCTTC. Amino acid sequence: CSAREEDSAGKSEQFF.